This TCR beta chain is from a study of T cell changes during pregnancy in multiple sclerosis (dated by TCRdb to between 2017 and 2020). Turning to the overall study: In women with multiple sclerosis, the researchers looked at how the T cell repertoire shifted as pregnancy progressed.

Based on the germline V gene, the CDR1 and CDR2 sequences are KGHSH and LQKENI. V loses 6 bases, J loses 2 bases, and the germline ends lie 10 bases apart. The cysteine opens and the phenylalanine closes a CDR3 of 13 amino acids. Only the CDR3 part of the read is kept: 39 bases, read in frame from the first base. Concerning this clone itself: The antigen this receptor binds is unknown. Per-base qualities were not stored, and no clone one base away is much larger. This specimen includes other DNA sequences encoding the same CDR3.

The receptor library was made with the immunoSEQ multiplex PCR assay. TCRdb obtained this table from immuneACCESS and retained in-frame rearrangements with V and J assigned. These tables miss some clones; where compared with another copy, unresolved V genes account for less than half of the shortfall, and the remainder is unexplained. This sample gives some 60,000 clones in total; roughly 89% of them show up just once. The leading ten clones occupy less than 6% of the sample. The sequencing sample was made of peripheral blood from another person, used as feeder cells. The chain couples TRBV18 to TRBJ1-1; too little of a D gene remains to name it. The receptor was derived from a human donor whose cells served as feeder cells for cultures in a pregnancy study. The CDR3 sequence is CASSPGENTEAFF. The DNA sequence is as follows: TGTGCCAGCTCTCCGGGAGAAAACACTGAAGCTTTCTTT.